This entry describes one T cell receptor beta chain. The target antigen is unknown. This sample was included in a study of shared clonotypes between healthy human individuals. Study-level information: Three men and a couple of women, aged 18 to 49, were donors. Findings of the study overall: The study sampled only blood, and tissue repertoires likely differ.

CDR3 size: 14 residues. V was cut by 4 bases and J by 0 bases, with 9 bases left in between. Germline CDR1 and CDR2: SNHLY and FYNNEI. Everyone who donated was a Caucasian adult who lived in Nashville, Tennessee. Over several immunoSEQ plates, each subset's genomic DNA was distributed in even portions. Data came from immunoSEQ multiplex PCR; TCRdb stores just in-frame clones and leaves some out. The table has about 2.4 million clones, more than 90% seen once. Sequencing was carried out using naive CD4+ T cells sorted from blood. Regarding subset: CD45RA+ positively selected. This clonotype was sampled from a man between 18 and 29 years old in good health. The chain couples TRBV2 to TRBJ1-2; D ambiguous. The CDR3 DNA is TGTGCCAGCAGTGTGGGCAGAACTAACTATGGCTACACCTTC. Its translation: CASSVGRTNYGYTF. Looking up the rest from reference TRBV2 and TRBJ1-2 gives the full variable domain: EPEVTQTPSHQVTQMGQEVILRCVPISNHLYFYWYRQILGQKVEFLVSFYNNEISEKSEIFDDQFSVERPDGSNFTLKIRSTKLEDSAMYFCASSVGRTNYGYTFGSGTRLTVV.